The clone carrying this TCR beta chain appeared a few times. What it binds is not known. This specimen comes from a study of T cell repertoires in cytomegalovirus infection. Background on the study: Well-studied HLA-B-restricted CMV epitopes were used in the study alongside recently identified HLA-C-restricted ones. Indicated by public TCR beta signatures were CMV infection and matching HLA type.

TCRdb re-analysed the reads in MiXCR, keeping a single row per CDR3 protein. The repertoire holds 360,000 or so distinct CDR3 sequences, just under 35% seen once, with about 13% in the top ten. General study findings and limits: Dominant in the ex vivo response were TCR beta clonotypes restricted by HLA-C and specific for CMV. Pooled public TCR beta family frequency picked out CMV carriers with the relevant HLA.

Germline CDR1 SGHTA, CDR2 FQGNSA. The CDR3 extends over 15 amino acids. J was trimmed by 2 bases and V by 3 bases; bases with no gene match: 3. The chain carries TRBV7-2 and TRBJ2-1; TRBD2 matches 8 bases. This TCR derives from a human donor in good health (CMV status not recorded). Some clones in this sample may be carry-over from other donors' samples. The sequences come from cultured PBMCs, collected from culture after CMV antigen stimulation. The CDR3 DNA follows: TGTGCCAGCAGCTTTACTAGCGGTACCTACAATGAGCAGTTCTTC. It specifies CASSFTSGTYNEQFF.